Listed here are 5 T cell receptor beta chains from one sample, sequenced in a study of cytomegalovirus exposure and HLA in healthy donors. The PCR was carried out with 60 Vbeta primers and 13 Jbeta primers. The protocol was immunoSEQ multiplex PCR, while the TCRdb copy is restricted to in-frame clones and leaves out a portion. The sample shows 95,000 to 100,000 clones, about 75% of them seen only once. Sample: PBMCs. The receptors derive from a man between 50 and 59 years old in good health and CMV-seronegative.

The chain is built from TRBV7-9 and TRBJ2-2; TRBD1 agrees at 10 bases. The V gene's germline CDR1 is SEHNR and CDR2 FQNEAQ (reference sequence). After removal of 4 bases from V and 3 bases from J, the junction contained 5 bases not matched to a gene. The CDR3 length is 16 residues. The CDR3 loop reads CASSSRDRGYTGELFF. The DNA of the CDR3 is TGTGCCAGCAGCTCCCGGGACAGGGGATACACCGGGGAGCTGTTTTTT.

J is TRBJ1-1 and V is TRBV19; maybe TRBD1 (5 bases). CDR3 length: 14 residues. Germline CDR1 and CDR2: LNHDA and SQIVND (reference sequence). V gave up 5 bases and J gave up 3 bases, with 13 bases separating them. The CDR3 protein is CASSEFWGDTEAFF. The CDR3, as DNA: TGTGCCAGTAGTGAGTTTTGGGGGGACACTGAAGCTTTCTTT. The full variable domain, its missing parts supplied by reference TRBV19 and TRBJ1-1, is DGGITQSPKYLFRKEGQNVTLSCEQNLNHDAMYWYRQDPGQGLRLIYYSQIVNDFQKGDIAEGYSVSREKKESFPLTVTSAQKNPTAFYLCASSEFWGDTEAFFGQGTRLTVV.

The chain has TRBV9 and TRBJ2-3; D gene unclear. Germline loops: CDR1 SGDLS, CDR2 YYNGEE. This CDR3 spans 16 amino acids. Trimming pared 0 bases from V and 2 bases from J, leaving 13 bases between. The CDR3 loop is CASSVGPSTHTDTQYF. The CDR3 region has the DNA TGTGCCAGCAGCGTAGGTCCCTCGACACACACAGATACGCAGTATTTT.

This chain connects TRBV5-4 to TRBJ2-2, with 7 bases that match TRBD2. After removal of 6 bases from V and 4 bases from J, the junction contained 3 bases not matched to a gene. This CDR3 comprises 13 residues. Germline CDR1 SGHNT, CDR2 YYREEE (reference sequence). Here the CDR3 DNA reads TGTGCCAGCACGTGGGGGGGCACCGGGGAGCTGTTTTTT. Translated: CASTWGGTGELFF.

Of note for this clone: The germline gene is not matched at one end of the junction; a read error may be the cause. V usage is TRBV7-9 and J usage is TRBJ2-6, with a possible D match to TRBD1 (6 bases). CDR3 length equals 16 residues. From germline, CDR1 is SEHNR and CDR2 FQNEAQ (reference sequence). CDR3 amino acids: CSSSPTPGAGANVLTF. The CDR3 bases are TGTTCCAGCAGCCCCACACCAGGGGCTGGGGCCAACGTCCTGACTTTC. The variable domain in full, with the rest retrieved from reference TRBV7-9 and TRBJ2-6, is DTGVSQNPRHKITKRGQNVTFRCDPISEHNRLYWYRQTLGQGPEFLTYFQNEAQLEKSRLLSDRFSAERPKGSFSTLEIQRTEQGDSAMYLCSSSPTPGAGANVLTFGAGSRLTVL.